These 16 T cell receptor beta chains were sequenced from one sample in a study of cytomegalovirus exposure and HLA in healthy donors. Primers: 60 Vbeta forward and 13 Jbeta reverse. Some clones are missing from TCRdb's copy, which holds only in-frame ones; the method was immunoSEQ multiplex PCR. The sample consists of roughly 130,000 clones, approximately 80% of them appearing once. Sequencing was performed on PBMCs. Receptors were obtained from a girl between 2 and 10 years old in good health and CMV-seronegative.

This sequence joins TRBV9 and TRBJ1-4; D call uncertain. The ends were cut back, 0 bases at V and 3 bases at J, with 9 bases in the middle. The length of the CDR3 is 15 residues. From germline, CDR1 is SGDLS and CDR2 YYNGEE. CDR3 sequence reads: CASSVGGRANEKLFF. For the CDR3, the DNA is TGTGCCAGCAGCGTAGGAGGGAGGGCTAATGAAAAACTGTTTTTT.

The rearrangement links TRBV5-5 to TRBJ1-4; 8 nucleotides align to TRBD1. There are 15 residues in the CDR3. Germline CDR1 and CDR2: SGHKS and YYEKEE (reference sequence). With 4 bases clipped from V and 5 bases from J, the junction kept 7 bases outside the gene matches. Here the CDR3 DNA reads TGTGCCAGCAGCGGAACGGGACAGGAGAATGAAAAACTGTTTTTT. Its protein product is CASSGTGQENEKLFF. Variable domain in full (rest from reference TRBV5-5 and TRBJ1-4): DAGVTQSPTHLIKTRGQQVTLRCSPISGHKSVSWYQQVLGQGPQFIFQYYEKEERGRGNFPDRFSARQFPNYSSELNVNALLLGDSALYLCASSGTGQENEKLFFGSGTQLSVL.

This chain connects TRBV9 to TRBJ2-2; no clear D gene. This CDR3 spans 14 amino acids. Germline V gives CDR1 SGDLS, CDR2 YYNGEE. V was clipped by 1 base and J by 2 bases, with 6 bases between them. This CDR3 reads CASSVQINTGELFF. As DNA, the CDR3 is TGTGCCAGCAGCGTACAGATAAACACCGGGGAGCTGTTTTTT.

This clone was observed a handful of times. This sequence joins TRBV18 and TRBJ1-1; D unclear. V gave up 5 bases and J gave up 0 bases, with 16 bases separating them. The CDR3 spans 16 residues. CDR1 and CDR2 (germline): KGHSH, LQKENI. The CDR3 region is CASSTPPGRMNTEAFF. CDR3 in DNA: TGTGCCAGCTCAACCCCGCCGGGGAGGATGAACACTGAAGCTTTCTTT.

The genes are TRBV4-2 and TRBJ1-2, with D maybe TRBD1 (6 bases). The CDR3 runs 17 residues. V gave up 0 bases and J gave up 3 bases, with 17 bases separating them. Per germline, CDR1 LGHNA and CDR2 YNFKEQ. The CDR3 region is CASSQDLGGPWDYGYTF. The CDR3, as DNA: TGTGCCAGCAGCCAAGATCTGGGGGGGCCATGGGACTATGGCTACACCTTC.

The chain uses TRBV10-1 and TRBJ2-7; maybe TRBD2 (5 bases). Germline V gives CDR1 WNHNN, CDR2 SYGVQD (reference sequence). The length of the CDR3 is 15 residues. Trimming left V 2 bases short and J 0 bases short, with 11 bases between. The CDR3 loop is CASSEGLAPSYEQYF. The DNA of the CDR3 is TGCGCCAGCAGTGAGGGACTCGCGCCCTCCTACGAGCAGTACTTC.

CDR3 in DNA: TGTGCCAGCAGCCCCGGAGGGTGGGGGGGCGAGCAGTACTTC. Residues: CASSPGGWGGEQYF. V gene TRBV11-2 combines with J gene TRBJ2-7; TRBD2 matches at 7 bases. V was clipped by 5 bases and J by 6 bases; unmatched bases: 10. Germline V gene lookup returns CDR1 SGHAT and CDR2 FQNNGV. The CDR3 runs to 14 residues.

The rearrangement uses TRBV11-2 and TRBJ2-1, with a possible D match to TRBD1 (5 bases). This CDR3 comprises 13 residues. Trimming left V 1 base short and J 8 bases short, with 9 bases between. Germline CDR1 SGHAT, CDR2 FQNNGV. CDR3 nucleotide sequence: TGTGCCAGCAGCTTAGTGGGGCTTGATGAGCAGTTCTTC. It is translated as CASSLVGLDEQFF.

V and J are TRBV6-1 and TRBJ1-5; D is uncertain. Trimming shortened V by 6 bases and J by 6 bases, and 15 bases separated the two germline ends. Germline loops: CDR1 MNHNS, CDR2 SASEGT. The CDR3 covers 14 residues. For the CDR3, the DNA is TGTGCCAGCAGACGAGACACGAAAAGTCAGCCCCAGCATTTT. It specifies CASRRDTKSQPQHF.

V is TRBV12-5 and J is TRBJ1-5; unclear D gene. This CDR3 is built from 14 residues. V was trimmed by 0 bases and J by 4 bases, leaving 7 bases between them. Germline V gene lookup returns CDR1 LGHNT and CDR2 FRNRAP. The CDR3 protein is CASGLVRGNQPQHF. In DNA, the CDR3 is TGTGCTAGTGGTTTGGTAAGAGGGAATCAGCCCCAGCATTTT. The full variable domain, in which reference TRBV12-5 and TRBJ1-5 provide the parts outside the CDR3, is DARVTQTPRHKVTEMGQEVTMRCQPILGHNTVFWYRQTMMQGLELLAYFRNRAPLDDSGMPKDRFSAEMPDATLATLKIQPSEPRDSAVYFCASGLVRGNQPQHFGDGTRLSIL.

The chain combines TRBV15 with TRBJ1-1; D may be TRBD1 (5 bases). The CDR3 extends over 14 amino acids. V was clipped by 7 bases and J by 0 bases, with 12 bases between them. Germline V lookup: CDR1 LNHNV, CDR2 YYDKDF (reference sequence). The CDR3 DNA is TGTGCCACCACACGAAAGACAGTGAACACTGAAGCTTTCTTT. Amino acid sequence: CATTRKTVNTEAFF.

This clone is a singleton in its sample. The rearrangement uses TRBV2 and TRBJ1-1; TRBD1 might be the D (5 bases). Between the trimmed V and J ends, which lost 7 bases and 6 bases, there was a span of 21 bases. CDR3 length equals 15 residues. Germline V CDR1 and CDR2: SNHLY, FYNNEI. CDR3 bases: TGTGCCAGCAACCTACACCCCCAGGGTTTCGCTGAAGCTTTCTTT. Protein sequence: CASNLHPQGFAEAFF.

This rearrangement joins TRBV2 to TRBJ2-3, with 10 nucleotides matching TRBD2. V dropped 11 bases and J dropped 4; count of bases not matched to a gene: 6. In germline, CDR1 is SNHLY, CDR2 FYNNEI. The CDR3 contains 13 residues. The chain's CDR3 is CAGAGGLPDTQYF. In DNA, the CDR3 is TGTGCCGGAGCGGGAGGGTTGCCAGATACGCAGTATTTT.

The chain combines TRBV28 with TRBJ2-7; the D is unclear. Trimming took 3 bases from V and 3 from J, leaving 9 bases between them. The germline gives CDR1 MDHEN, CDR2 SYDVKM. The CDR3 contains 13 residues. The CDR3 reads CASSFSRLYEQYF. In nucleotides, the CDR3 is TGTGCCAGCAGTTTTAGCAGACTCTACGAGCAGTACTTC. Complete variable domain (other parts from reference TRBV28 and TRBJ2-7): DVKVTQSSRYLVKRTGEKVFLECVQDMDHENMFWYRQDPGLGLRLIYFSYDVKMKEKGDIPEGYSVSREKKERFSLILESASTNQTSMYLCASSFSRLYEQYFGPGTRLTVT.

This clone has more than one count but fewer than ten. The chain uses TRBV2 and TRBJ1-5, with no clear D. The CDR3 extends over 13 amino acids. Trimming removed 4 bases from V and 5 bases from J, with 9 bases in between. Germline CDR1 and CDR2: SNHLY and FYNNEI. The CDR3 loop reads CASSVDIHQPQHF. The CDR3 DNA reads as TGTGCCAGCAGTGTAGACATTCATCAGCCCCAGCATTTT.

The chain is built from TRBV5-1 and TRBJ1-4; D gene unclear. The CDR3 totals 16 residues. The V end was cut by 0 bases, the J end by 0 bases, with 9 bases between. The germline V gene has CDR1 SGHRS and CDR2 YFSETQ. CDR3 sequence: CASSLVRDPTNEKLFF. In DNA form, the CDR3 reads TGCGCCAGCAGCTTGGTACGGGATCCAACTAATGAAAAACTGTTTTTT.